The clone carrying this T cell receptor (beta chain) came up many times. Its antigen is currently unknown. The TCR beta CDR3 regions underwent amplification using RNA transcripts as the source. HTBI primers were the set used in a first-round RT-PCR of the TCR CDR3. Each CDR3 protein is one row after TCRdb ran MiXCR on the multiplex PCR reads. The sample consists of fewer than 500,000 distinct CDR3 sequences, approximately 14% of them appearing once. The sample comes from a study of T cells in Graves' hyperthyroidism and ophthalmopathy. Background on the study: Once the initial diagnosis was made, peripheral blood was obtained before any treatment.

Study observations and caveats: Stable hyperthyroidism was separated from ophthalmopathy by a model based on 13 V-J features.

The sequenced material came from blood. The TCR comes from a woman aged 25 to 39 with Graves' ophthalmopathy.

The CDR3 DNA sequence: TGTGCCAGCAGCTCGGCCCGGGGGAGCTCCTACAATGAGCAGTTCTTC. It specifies CASSSARGSSYNEQFF. The chain is built from TRBV11-3 and TRBJ2-1, with a weak D call TRBD2 (6 bases). Germline CDR1 SGHNT, CDR2 YENEEA. This CDR3 is built from 16 residues. The germline V and J ends were trimmed by 4 bases and 0 bases, with 13 bases remaining between them.